The 20 T cell receptor beta chains below were found in one sample sequenced in a study of T cell responses to AZD1222 COVID-19 vaccine. Using immunoSEQ multiplex PCR, the repertoire was profiled, and TCRdb retains in-frame clones only, with some absent. This table has 55,000 to 75,000 clones, approximately 91% appearing once. The material was peripheral blood, obtained on day 0 of AZD1222 vaccination. Source of these receptors: an adult in good health.

The chain recombines TRBV27 with TRBJ1-1; D gene ambiguous. The CDR3 has 14 residues. Germline V gives CDR1 MNHEY, CDR2 SMNVEV (reference sequence). V lost 5 bases and J 5 bases, leaving 15 bases between the germline ends. In DNA form, the CDR3 reads TGTGCCAGCAGTCCTCGGGCGGGGTTTACTGAAGCTTTCTTT. Translated, it gives CASSPRAGFTEAFF.

The V call is TRBV5-8, the J call TRBJ1-3; 10 nucleotides line up with TRBD1. Germline V gene sequence: CDR1 SGHTS, CDR2 YDEGEE. The J segment lost 2 bases and the V segment lost 2 bases, leaving 4 bases of the junction unmatched. The CDR3 sequence is 16 residues long. The CDR3 loop reads CASSLRQGAAGNTIYF. The CDR3 bases are TGTGCCAGCAGCTTACGACAGGGGGCTGCTGGAAACACCATATATTTT.

The CDR3 DNA sequence: TGTGCCAGCAGTCCCGGGACAGGGCCGGGCAATGAGCAGTTCTTC. It is translated as CASSPGTGPGNEQFF. This chain connects TRBV7-3 to TRBJ2-1; TRBD1 aligns across 9 bases. J was trimmed by 6 bases and V by 6 bases; bases with no gene match: 9. The germline gives CDR1 SGHTA, CDR2 FQGTGA. The CDR3 is 15 residues long.

The chain combines TRBV7-2 with TRBJ2-3, with 7 bases fitting TRBD2. In germline, CDR1 is SGHTA, CDR2 FQGNSA. The CDR3 extends over 15 amino acids. Trimming cost V 1 base and J 6 bases; bases outside gene matches: 7. The CDR3 here is CASSLGAGVVDTQYF. CDR3 DNA: TGTGCCAGCAGCTTAGGGGCGGGAGTCGTGGATACGCAGTATTTT.

The V call is TRBV4-1, the J call TRBJ1-4; D is ambiguous. With 0 bases removed from V and 10 bases from J, the gap between germline ends came to 9 bases. CDR1 and CDR2 from the germline V gene are MGHRA and YSYEKL. The CDR3 length is 13 residues. The CDR3 is CASSQERFRKLFF. The CDR3, as DNA: TGCGCCAGCAGCCAAGAGCGGTTCAGAAAACTGTTTTTT.

This chain connects TRBV6-5 to TRBJ1-2; D is possibly TRBD1 (5 bases). Germline CDR1 MNHEY, CDR2 SVGAGI. This CDR3 is 14 amino acids long. Trimming pared 7 bases from V and 5 bases from J, leaving 17 bases between. For the CDR3, the DNA is TGTGCCAGCATATCAAGGGGAGTAAGATATGGCTACACCTTC. As protein: CASISRGVRYGYTF.

This chain joins TRBV5-1 and TRBJ2-1; 10 nucleotides align to TRBD2. The V segment lost 4 bases and the J segment 0 bases; nucleotides outside the gene matches: 7. CDR1 and CDR2 from the germline V gene are SGHRS and YFSETQ. The CDR3 consists of 17 residues. CDR3 region: CASSRTSGRDSYNEQFF. The DNA of the CDR3 is TGCGCCAGCAGCCGGACTAGCGGAAGGGACTCCTACAATGAGCAGTTCTTC.

This clone was recorded once. CDR3 sequence (DNA): TGTGCCAGCAGCCAAGGACTTTCGGGGAACACTGAAGCTTTCTTT. Encoded protein: CASSQGLSGNTEAFF. The chain combines TRBV3-1 (or the pseudogene TRBV3-2) with TRBJ1-1; no clear D gene. The CDR3 length is 15 residues. The ends were cut back, 1 base at V and 1 base at J, with 10 bases in the middle. Per the germline V gene, CDR1 is LGHDT and CDR2 is YNNKEL (reference sequence).

V and J are TRBV4-3 and TRBJ2-7; D is possibly TRBD2 (6 bases). V lost 4 bases, J lost 3 bases, and 16 bases lay in between. Germline assignment: CDR1 LGHNA and CDR2 YSLEER. The CDR3 is 15 residues long. The CDR3 DNA reads TGCGCCAGCAGCCCCCGTTCTAGCGACTACTACGAGCAGTACTTC. Translation: CASSPRSSDYYEQYF.

This rearrangement joins TRBV19 to TRBJ1-5, with 8 bases matching TRBD1. There are 14 residues in the CDR3. V was pared by 5 bases and J by 4 bases, with 4 bases of the junction left unmatched. CDR1 is LNHDA and CDR2 is SQIVND in the germline V gene (reference sequence). The CDR3 DNA sequence: TGTGCCAGTAGTTTTGGACAGGGTAATCAGCCCCAGCATTTT. Its translation: CASSFGQGNQPQHF. Drawing the rest from reference TRBV19 and TRBJ1-5, the complete variable domain is DGGITQSPKYLFRKEGQNVTLSCEQNLNHDAMYWYRQDPGQGLRLIYYSQIVNDFQKGDIAEGYSVSREKKESFPLTVTSAQKNPTAFYLCASSFGQGNQPQHFGDGTRLSIL.

This clone came up a few times. The J gene is TRBJ1-1, the V gene TRBV18; D remains unclear. From germline, CDR1 is KGHSH and CDR2 LQKENI. V lost 1 base and J lost 5, with 11 bases in between. The CDR3 totals 14 residues. The CDR3 here is CASSPRRASTEAFF. The CDR3, as DNA: TGTGCCAGCTCACCACGGCGGGCTAGTACTGAAGCTTTCTTT.

V is TRBV23-1 and J is TRBJ2-1, with a weak D call TRBD1 (5 bases). TRBV23-1 is recorded as an ORF, its role being uncertain. The CDR3 is 14 amino acids. V was clipped by 8 bases and J by 8 bases, with 19 bases between them. The CDR3 nucleotides are TGCGCCAGCGGCCTACAGGAGCTTGGCGATGAGCAGTTCTTC. Translating it yields CASGLQELGDEQFF.

The V call is TRBV5-4, the J call TRBJ2-7; 13 nucleotides align to TRBD2. The CDR3 has 17 amino acids. V was clipped by 1 base and J by 3 bases; unmatched bases: 7. Germline V gene data show CDR1 as SGHNT and CDR2 as YYREEE (reference sequence). In DNA, the CDR3 is TGTGCCAGCAGCTTGTACCGGGGGACTAGCGGGATCTACGAGCAGTACTTC. Translating it yields CASSLYRGTSGIYEQYF.

The count of this clone is one. This chain links TRBV10-1 with TRBJ2-2, with 8 bases matching TRBD1. Trimming at V came to 2 bases and at J to 2 bases, leaving 1 base not matched to a gene. Germline V lookup: CDR1 WNHNN, CDR2 SYGVQD (reference sequence). This CDR3 is built from 15 residues. The CDR3 is CASSEAGGNTGELFF. DNA for the CDR3: TGCGCCAGCAGTGAGGCAGGGGGCAACACCGGGGAGCTGTTTTTT.

The chain couples TRBV4-3 to TRBJ2-7; 8 positions agree with TRBD2. Looked up from germline, CDR1 is LGHNA and CDR2 is YSLEER. V shed 0 bases and J 2 bases; nucleotides not matched to a gene: 6. This CDR3 spans 16 amino acids. CDR3 in DNA: TGCGCCAGCAGCCAAGACGGCGGGAGGAAGACCTACGAGCAGTACTTC. This codes for CASSQDGGRKTYEQYF.

The rearrangement uses TRBV12-3 or TRBV12-4 and TRBJ1-1; no definite D call. The CDR3 loop spans 13 amino acids. Trimming left V 3 bases short and J 1 base short, with 6 bases between. The DNA of the CDR3 is TGTGCCAGCAGTTTTGCGGCGAACACTGAAGCTTTCTTT. It encodes CASSFAANTEAFF.

The DNA of the CDR3 is TGCAGCGTTGACGACGGAACCTATGGCTACACCTTC. Translation gives CSVDDGTYGYTF. J is TRBJ1-2 and V is TRBV29-1; D unclear. Between the trimmed V and J ends, which lost 3 bases and 4 bases, there was a span of 9 bases. Germline-derived CDR1 and CDR2 are SQVTM and ANQGSEA. The CDR3 is 12 residues long.

The rearrangement uses TRBV5-1 and TRBJ2-1; no clear D gene. CDR1 and CDR2 from the germline V gene are SGHRS and YFSETQ. The CDR3 is 15 residues long. Deletions cut 1 base from V and 4 bases from J, with 12 bases between. The CDR3 DNA reads TGCGCCAGCAGCTTGTCCTCAGACTTTTACAATGAGCAGTTCTTC. This encodes CASSLSSDFYNEQFF.

The chain uses TRBV10-1 and TRBJ2-2, with TRBD1 matching over 10 bases. CDR3 length equals 15 residues. Per germline, CDR1 WNHNN and CDR2 SYGVQD (reference sequence). V dropped 6 bases and J dropped 6; count of bases not matched to a gene: 7. The CDR3 nucleotides are TGCGCCAGCAGCCCATTGACAGGGGGCCCCGGGGAGCTGTTTTTT. Amino acid sequence: CASSPLTGGPGELFF.

This chain joins TRBV5-4 and TRBJ1-2; maybe TRBD1 (5 bases). The CDR3 sequence is 20 residues long. Germline CDR1 is SGHNT and CDR2 is YYREEE (reference sequence). Trimming took 2 bases from V and 0 from J, leaving 26 bases between them. The CDR3 region is CASSLNPVRGTQTANYGYTF. In DNA form, the CDR3 reads TGTGCCAGCAGCTTAAACCCGGTAAGGGGCACGCAGACCGCTAACTATGGCTACACCTTC.